The 6 T cell receptor beta chains given below trace back to one sample, sequenced in a study of radiation and T cells in renal cell carcinoma. The data were produced by immunoSEQ multiplex PCR, yet TCRdb's version contains in-frame clones alone and is incomplete. The table records more than 95,000 clones, roughly four fifths of them present only once. Time point reported: blood 2 weeks post-SBRT. The treatment: 15 Gy SBRT to primary tumor, nephrectomy 4 weeks later. The sample was blood, taken from a patient whose treatment included radiotherapy and nephrectomy. Receptors originate from a man aged 45-60 years with renal cell carcinoma.

The chain combines TRBV5-4 with TRBJ2-5; 8 bases match TRBD1. Germline lookup yields CDR1 SGHNT and CDR2 YYREEE (reference sequence). V gave up 2 bases and J gave up 4 bases; unmatched junction bases: 1. This CDR3 is built from 13 residues. The CDR3 region is CASSFRGRETQYF. CDR3 bases: TGTGCCAGCAGCTTCAGGGGGCGAGAGACCCAGTACTTC.

V gene TRBV28 combines with J gene TRBJ1-2; D might be TRBD1 (6 bases). This CDR3 has 14 amino acids. In germline, CDR1 is MDHEN, CDR2 SYDVKM. The V end was cut by 2 bases, the J end by 8 bases, with 15 bases between. CDR3: CASSLGGALRGYTF. In DNA form, the CDR3 reads TGTGCCAGCAGTTTAGGGGGGGCGCTTCGGGGCTACACCTTC.

The genes are TRBV5-1 and TRBJ2-1, with D possibly matching TRBD2 (6 bases). The CDR3 covers 15 residues. The germline V gene has CDR1 SGHRS and CDR2 YFSETQ. The germline V and J ends were trimmed by 2 bases and 6 bases, with 15 bases remaining between them. The CDR3 bases are TGCGCCAGCAGCTTAGGGACTGGGGCGGGCAATGAGCAGTTCTTC. This translates into CASSLGTGAGNEQFF.

This clone has only a few counts. This chain uses TRBV7-6 with TRBJ1-1; no firm D call. In germline, CDR1 is SGHVS, CDR2 FNYEAQ. The CDR3 has 13 residues. Trimming cost V 0 bases and J 7 bases, with 9 bases left between them. DNA of the CDR3: TGTGCCAGCAGCTTAGCAGTTGGCAGTGAAGCTTTCTTT. Translation gives CASSLAVGSEAFF.

CDR3 bases: TGTGCCAGCAGTGAAGACAGAGTTGGGACCCAGTACTTC. This encodes CASSEDRVGTQYF. V gene TRBV2 combines with J gene TRBJ2-5, with D uncertain. CDR1 and CDR2 from the germline V gene are SNHLY and FYNNEI. V shed 1 base and J shed 7 bases, with 10 bases lying between them. CDR3 length: 13 amino acids.

V and J are TRBV7-2 and TRBJ2-3; D is possibly TRBD1 (5 bases). Trimming removed 3 bases from V and 5 bases from J, with 15 bases in between. Germline-derived CDR1 and CDR2 are SGHTA and FQGNSA. There are 15 residues in the CDR3. CDR3 DNA sequence: TGTGCCAGCAGCTTGCAGGGATTATCGAGAGATACGCAGTATTTT. This codes for CASSLQGLSRDTQYF.